This TCR beta chain emerged from a study of T cell responses to AZD1222 COVID-19 vaccine (dated by TCRdb to about 2021). Concerning the study at large: AZD1222 recipients given second doses at about 4 weeks or at about 12 weeks were pooled, since spike-specific TCR depth and breadth were not found to differ between the two schedules. A total of under 250 trial participants underwent TCR sequencing, of whom around 210 had received two doses of AZD1222 and 26 had received two doses of the MenACWY control vaccine. Enrollment into the trials was organized by age into subgroups of 18-55, 56-69 and 70-plus years, and those subgroups contained roughly 150, 30 and 60 TCR-sequenced participants, respectively.

What the research found in general, with its limitations: Because no day 14 peak-response samples were available, the repertoires could be characterized only after the peak T cell response. Conclusions about previously exposed vaccinees are limited, since just a handful of AZD1222 recipients were seropositive for SARS-CoV-2 at baseline. The 56-69-year group was small, and its depth increase did not reach significance, likely because of low power. A significant rise in spike-specific TCR breadth and depth was observed after two AZD1222 doses relative to day 0 and relative to MenACWY recipients. Participants were mostly white British, with more females than males. The authors suggested clonal diversity may have been underestimated. CD4 TCRs associated with the vaccine covered the entire spike protein, and the dominant responses were in regions 160-218 and 743-854. Reportedly, almost half of the unique spike-specific TCRs recognized epitopes lying outside the regions that are mutated in the B.1.351 and B.1.1.7 variants.

Trimmed from V: 0 bases; trimmed from J: 7 bases; junction bases lacking a gene match: 9. Its CDR3 holds 16 amino acids, cysteine through phenylalanine. Kept here is only the CDR3 DNA, which spans 48 bases and is read in frame from base 1. Per the germline V gene, SGHTA is the CDR1 and FQGNSA is the CDR2. The CDR3 regions of human TCRbeta chains were analyzed by immunosequencing. In the authors' own workflow: Repertoire TCRs were checked for matches against a reference library of SARS-CoV-2-specific TCRs that had been generated using the MIRA antigen-specificity platform. Breadth was defined as the fraction of unique TCRs that were SARS-CoV-2-associated, and depth was defined as the fraction of total T cells that were SARS-CoV-2-associated. Each spike-specific TCR was assigned to its reactive spike region and to a CD4 or CD8 class using the MIRA data. Log10-transformed breadth and depth values were compared by one-way ANOVA with Sidak's multiple comparisons tests. The immuneACCESS repertoire file appears here via TCRdb, limited to in-frame rearrangements. These files lack a portion of the clones; in checked studies, under half of the deficit traces to unresolved V genes, and the cause of the others is not known. V and J calls plus clone size are reproduced from that table; the DNA served to infer D and trimming. Within this sample are roughly 130,000 clones, with over 75% of them counted one time only. The top ten constitute 1.5% to 2% of the sample.

Explained via the paper, the time point label denotes: baseline before first vaccination. Vaccinee samples were obtained from the UK trials COV001 and COV002, which included a single-blind randomized controlled phase 2/3 trial of AZD1222 (ChAdOx1 nCoV-19) in healthy adults. Trial participant PBMC samples were collected at day 0 and day 28 after the second dose for TCRbeta chain sequencing. This clone was detected only a few times. Its antigen has not been determined. Base qualities are not at hand, and no much larger clone is one base apart. The chain employs TRBV7-2 and TRBJ2-5; a stretch of 9 junction bases matches TRBD2. The specimen was peripheral blood, collected on day 0 of AZD1222 vaccination. This sequence was found in an adult in good health. The CDR3 sequence is CASSLAWASGMRTQYF. The DNA is TGTGCCAGCAGCTTAGCGTGGGCTAGCGGGATGAGGACCCAGTACTTC.